This T cell receptor beta chain was sequenced during a study of technical replicates of blood from a few donors. The germline V gene encodes CDR1 SGHTA and CDR2 FQGTGA. The CDR3 spans 14 residues. The V gene end was trimmed by 8 bases and the J gene end by 4 bases; junction bases not matched to a gene: 5. Sequencing used immunoSEQ multiplex PCR; TCRdb keeps in-frame clones, though not all of them. The data contain about 100,000 clones, 95% of them singletons. Sequenced sample: T cells isolated from PBMCs. The source is a human donor in good health. V is TRBV7-3 and J is TRBJ2-3, with 11 bases that match TRBD2. The CDR3 nucleotides read TGTGCCAGCGGAACTAGCGGGAGTTCAGATACGCAGTATTTT. Translating gives CASGTSGSSDTQYF.